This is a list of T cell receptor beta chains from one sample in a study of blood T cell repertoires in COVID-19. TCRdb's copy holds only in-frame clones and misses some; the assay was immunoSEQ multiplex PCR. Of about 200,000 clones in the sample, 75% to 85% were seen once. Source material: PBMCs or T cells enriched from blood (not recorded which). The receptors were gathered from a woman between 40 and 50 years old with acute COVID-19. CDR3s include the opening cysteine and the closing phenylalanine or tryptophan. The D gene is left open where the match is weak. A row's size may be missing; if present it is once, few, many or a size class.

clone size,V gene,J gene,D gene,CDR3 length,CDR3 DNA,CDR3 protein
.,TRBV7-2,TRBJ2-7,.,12,TGTGCCAGCAGCTTGGACTTCTACGAGCAGTACTTC,CASSLDFYEQYF
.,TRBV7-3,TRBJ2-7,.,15,TGTGCCAGCAGCTTATCTGCGGGGATCTCCTACGAGCAGTACTTC,CASSLSAGISYEQYF
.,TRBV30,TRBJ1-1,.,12,TGTGCCTGGAGTGGGGGCAGACTTGAAGCTTTCTTT,CAWSGGRLEAFF
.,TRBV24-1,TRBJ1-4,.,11,TGTGCCACCAGTCTTAATGAAAAACTGTTTTTT,CATSLNEKLFF
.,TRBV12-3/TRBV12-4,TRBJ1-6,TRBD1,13,TGTGCCAGCAAGGGACAGATTAATTCACCCCTCCACTTT,CASKGQINSPLHF
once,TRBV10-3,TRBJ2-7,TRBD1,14,TGTGCCATCAGCGGGACAGGGGGCCTCTACGAGCAGTACTTC,CAISGTGGLYEQYF
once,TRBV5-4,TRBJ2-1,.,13,TGTGCCAGCAGCTTGGCCGATTCGGATGAGCAGTTCTTC,CASSLADSDEQFF
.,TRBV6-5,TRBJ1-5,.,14,TGTGCCAGCAGCCTAGACAGGAACAATCAGCCCCAGCATTTT,CASSLDRNNQPQHF
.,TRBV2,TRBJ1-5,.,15,TGTGCCAGCAGTGCCGGGACACCTAGCAATCAGCCCCAGCATTTT,CASSAGTPSNQPQHF
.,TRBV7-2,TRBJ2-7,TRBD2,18,TGTGCCAGCAGCTTGCCGGGACTAGCGGGAGGGCCGGTTCCCGAGCAGTACTTC,CASSLPGLAGGPVPEQYF